This entry lists 16 T cell receptor beta chains sequenced from one sample in a study of CD8+ T cells in alopecia areata. Extracted RNA was reverse transcribed, and the resulting cDNA served as sequencing template. The table came from immunoSEQ multiplex PCR; TCRdb's copy has only in-frame clones and leaves some out. The sample shows roughly 150,000 clones, over 45% of them seen only once. The sample consisted of CD4+ T cells sorted from blood. These receptors came from a human donor with alopecia areata.

The rearrangement uses TRBV27 and TRBJ1-2, with 9 positions matching TRBD1. J lost 1 base, V lost 8 bases, and 8 bases had no gene match. The germline V gene has CDR1 MNHEY and CDR2 SMNVEV (reference sequence). The CDR3 covers 15 residues. CDR3 protein: CASVKTGGVNYGYTF. CDR3 DNA sequence: TGTGCCAGCGTTAAGACAGGGGGAGTTAACTATGGCTACACCTTC.

This clone came up a few times. This chain links TRBV28 with TRBJ2-1; TRBD1 is a possible D gene (6 bases). The ends were cut back, 5 bases at V and 4 bases at J, with 15 bases in the middle. Germline V CDR1 and CDR2: MDHEN, SYDVKM. This CDR3 is 15 amino acids long. Written as DNA, the CDR3 is TGTGCCAGCAGTATAAGACAGGTCCCGTACAATGAGCAGTTCTTC. The encoded protein is CASSIRQVPYNEQFF.

The rearrangement links TRBV28 to TRBJ1-1, with D unclear. Germline lookup yields CDR1 MDHEN and CDR2 SYDVKM. Trimming took 5 bases from V and 1 from J, leaving 11 bases between them. CDR3 length: 14 amino acids. The CDR3 DNA reads TGTGCCAGCAGTCGACCGGGAAAGAACACTGAAGCTTTCTTT. Protein: CASSRPGKNTEAFF.

J is TRBJ2-5 and V is TRBV5-1; the D is unclear. The germline CDR1 and CDR2 sequences are SGHRS and YFSETQ. The V and J ends lost 0 bases and 2 bases respectively, with 8 bases between them. This CDR3 has 14 residues. The CDR3 is CASSLGSKQETQYF. The CDR3 DNA is TGCGCCAGCAGCTTGGGTTCGAAGCAAGAGACCCAGTACTTC.

This clone has more than one count but fewer than ten. The chain has TRBV2 and TRBJ2-3, with 8 bases fitting TRBD2. This CDR3 is built from 17 residues. The germline V gene has CDR1 SNHLY and CDR2 FYNNEI. The V and J ends lost 4 bases and 4 bases, in that order; junction bases with no gene match: 13. For the CDR3, the DNA is TGTGCCAGCAGTGCCCGCGGGACTAGAGATTCGGCAGATACGCAGTATTTT. Amino acids: CASSARGTRDSADTQYF.

CDR3 region: CASKLTFLGTSGSYEQYF. CDR3 bases: TGTGCCAGCAAACTCACTTTCTTAGGGACTAGCGGGAGCTACGAGCAGTACTTC. V is TRBV2 and J is TRBJ2-7; 14 bases agree with TRBD2. The V gene end was trimmed by 7 bases and the J gene end by 3 bases; junction bases not matched to a gene: 14. Germline CDR1 and CDR2: SNHLY and FYNNEI. The CDR3 loop spans 18 amino acids.

V usage is TRBV11-2 and J usage is TRBJ1-5; unclear D gene. The CDR3 has 13 residues. V lost 5 bases and J lost 0, with 5 bases in between. The germline V gene encodes CDR1 SGHAT and CDR2 FQNNGV. In DNA form, the CDR3 reads TGTGCCAGCAGCGCCTATAGCAATCAGCCCCAGCATTTT. Its protein product is CASSAYSNQPQHF.

This clone was picked up a small number of times. V is TRBV27 and J is TRBJ2-6; the D is unclear. V lost 6 bases and J 4 bases, leaving 10 bases between the germline ends. The germline V gene has CDR1 MNHEY and CDR2 SMNVEV (reference sequence). The CDR3 consists of 14 residues. The CDR3 is CASSPLLGANVLTF. CDR3 nucleotide sequence: TGTGCCAGCAGCCCCTTGCTCGGGGCCAACGTCCTGACTTTC.

Comments on this clone: The germline gene is not matched at one end of the junction; a read error may be the cause. The chain joins TRBV30 to TRBJ2-1, with a weak D call TRBD1 (5 bases). The germline gives CDR1 GTSNPN, CDR2 SVGIG (reference sequence). CDR3 length: 14 residues. CDR3 in amino acids: CAWSLGDSYHEQFF. The CDR3 DNA is TGTGCCTGGAGTCTTGGAGACAGCTACCATGAGCAGTTCTTC.

The rearrangement joins TRBV29-1 to TRBJ2-7; 10 positions agree with TRBD2. J was trimmed by 3 bases and V by 0 bases; bases with no gene match: 5. This CDR3 is built from 15 residues. Germline values: CDR1 SQVTM, CDR2 ANQGSEA. The CDR3 protein is CSVEDSSGSDYEQYF. CDR3 nucleotide sequence: TGCAGCGTTGAAGATTCTAGCGGGAGCGACTACGAGCAGTACTTC.

This rearrangement joins TRBV27 to TRBJ2-7, with 9 bases aligning to TRBD2. The V gene's germline CDR1 is MNHEY and CDR2 SMNVEV (reference sequence). This CDR3 spans 15 amino acids. With 5 bases clipped from V and 3 bases from J, the junction kept 8 bases outside the gene matches. DNA for the CDR3: TGTGCCAGCAGTAAACTAGGACTAGCGAACTACGAGCAGTACTTC. This codes for CASSKLGLANYEQYF.

This rearrangement joins TRBV5-1 to TRBJ2-7, with unresolved D. The germline V and J ends were trimmed by 0 bases and 3 bases, with 10 bases remaining between them. Germline CDR1 SGHRS, CDR2 YFSETQ. The CDR3 extends over 14 amino acids. DNA for the CDR3: TGCGCCAGCAGCTTGGAGGCTCAGTTCTACGAGCAGTACTTC. It encodes CASSLEAQFYEQYF.

J is TRBJ1-2 and V is TRBV30; D may be TRBD1 (5 bases). The V gene's germline CDR1 is GTSNPN and CDR2 SVGIG (reference sequence). Trimming took 0 bases from V and 4 from J, leaving 6 bases between them. This CDR3 is 12 amino acids long. The CDR3 here is CAWSVGLYGYTF. In nucleotides, the CDR3 is TGTGCCTGGAGTGTGGGGCTCTATGGCTACACCTTC.

The chain combines TRBV5-1 with TRBJ2-3; TRBD1 agrees at 8 bases. CDR1 SGHRS and CDR2 YFSETQ come from the germline V gene. The length of the CDR3 is 15 residues. Trimming at V came to 1 base and at J to 4 bases, leaving 5 bases not matched to a gene. CDR3 amino acids: CASSLPSDRADTQYF. CDR3 sequence (DNA): TGCGCCAGCAGCTTGCCCTCGGACAGGGCAGATACGCAGTATTTT.

This clone was counted between two and nine times. J is TRBJ2-1 and V is TRBV7-2; D is undetermined. This CDR3 has 11 amino acids. V was trimmed by 4 bases and J by 8 bases, leaving 6 bases between them. Germline CDR1 is SGHTA and CDR2 is FQGNSA. The CDR3 reads CASSSGHEQFF. For the CDR3, the DNA is TGTGCCAGCAGCTCCGGTCATGAGCAGTTCTTC.

V usage is TRBV6-5 and J usage is TRBJ2-7, with 7 bases fitting TRBD1. Germline CDR1 and CDR2: MNHEY and SVGAGI. V shed 6 bases, J shed 0 bases, and the junction held 2 bases outside the gene matches. This CDR3 is 13 amino acids long. The CDR3 region has the DNA TGTGCCAGCAGCGACAGGGTCTCCTACGAGCAGTACTTC. Its translation: CASSDRVSYEQYF.